This entry is about one T cell receptor beta chain. The antigen remains undetermined. Germline assignment: CDR1 DFQATT and CDR2 SNEGSKA (reference sequence). V was shortened by 6 bases and J by 1 base, with 18 bases between the two germline ends. This CDR3 region has 16 residues. The data were obtained in a study of post-analysis software for immune sequencing data. The overall study: Disease trajectories encompassed relapsing-remitting, secondary progressive and progressive-relapsing multiple sclerosis.

Whole-study findings and limits: Significantly decreased normalized Chao1 diversity was recorded for multiple sclerosis patients relative to controls. Compared with controls, patients had more of about 5 TRBV segments, including TRBV5-6, TRBV5-1 and TRBV20-1.

Presence of unique molecular identifiers characterized the TCR beta cDNA libraries. Between about 0.9 and 11 million T cells gave rise to roughly 0.5 million cDNA molecules. MiXCR, run by TCRdb on the PCR reads, gives a single entry per CDR3 protein. The sample includes about 540,000 distinct CDR3 sequences, approximately 34% of them seen just once. The sequencing input was blood. The clonotype originates from a girl under 18 with multiple sclerosis. This chain uses TRBV20-1 with TRBJ2-2, with a weak D call TRBD1 (6 bases). The CDR3: CSATTTGTQNTGELFF. The CDR3 DNA sequence: TGCAGTGCAACTACTACCGGGACACAGAACACCGGGGAGCTGTTTTTT.